The 5 T cell receptor beta chains reported below all come from one sample, sequenced in a study of shared clonotypes between healthy human individuals. Sequencing was performed with immunoSEQ multiplex PCR; in TCRdb, only in-frame clones are kept and a portion is missing. The sample lists 450,000 to 500,000 clones; approximately 81% were seen once. Sequences were obtained from PBMCs. These receptors were taken from a woman aged 40-49 years in good health. Some clones in this sample may be carry-over from other donors' samples.

This clone was recorded only once. CDR3 protein: CATWTGGLETQYF. The CDR3 coding sequence is TGTGCCACCTGGACAGGGGGCCTGGAGACCCAGTACTTC. The chain links TRBV28 to TRBJ2-5; 11 nucleotides align to TRBD1. J was trimmed by 5 bases and V by 10 bases; bases with no gene match: 6. The germline V gene has CDR1 MDHEN and CDR2 SYDVKM. The CDR3 extends over 13 amino acids. Combining the CDR3 with reference TRBV28 and TRBJ2-5 gives the whole variable domain DVKVTQSSRYLVKRTGEKVFLECVQDMDHENMFWYRQDPGLGLRLIYFSYDVKMKEKGDIPEGYSVSREKKERFSLILESASTNQTSMYLCATWTGGLETQYFGPGTRLLVL.

The V gene is TRBV5-1, the J gene TRBJ1-2, with 8 bases that match TRBD1. Germline CDR1 reads SGHRS; CDR2 reads YFSETQ. The J segment lost 5 bases and the V segment lost 1 base, leaving 4 bases of the junction unmatched. The CDR3 length is 14 residues. CDR3 sequence (DNA): TGCGCCAGCAGCTTGACGGGGACAGGATATGGCTACACCTTC. It translates to CASSLTGTGYGYTF.

Only one count was recorded for this clone. It differs at one base from a far larger clone, so likely a read error. The chain has TRBV10-1 and TRBJ1-1; no definite D call. The germline CDR1 and CDR2 sequences are WNHNN and SYGVQD (reference sequence). CDR3 length: 12 amino acids. Trimming took 6 bases from V and 1 from J, leaving 6 bases between them. This CDR3 is CASRNGNTEAFF. Written as DNA, the CDR3 is TGCGCCAGCAGGAACGGGAACACTGAAGCTTTCTTT.

As to this clone: A read error is likely here: a far larger clone is one base away. Other nucleotide sequences from this sample produce the same CDR3. The chain recombines TRBV6-1 with TRBJ2-7, with D unclear. Germline V gives CDR1 MNHNS, CDR2 SASEGT. The CDR3 runs 15 residues. V lost 3 bases and J lost 0, with 12 bases in between. CDR3 nucleotide sequence: TGTGCCAGCAGTGAGAGAGCGACAAGCTCCTACGAGCAGTACTTC. Its protein product is CASSERATSSYEQYF.

This sequence joins TRBV28 and TRBJ1-2, with 9 bases fitting TRBD1. Germline loops: CDR1 MDHEN, CDR2 SYDVKM. Trimming took 7 bases from V and 6 from J; bases not matched to a gene: 9. The CDR3 runs to 14 residues. The CDR3 nucleotides read TGTGCCAGCACGGCCTGGGACAGGGTAGATGGCTACACCTTC. This codes for CASTAWDRVDGYTF.